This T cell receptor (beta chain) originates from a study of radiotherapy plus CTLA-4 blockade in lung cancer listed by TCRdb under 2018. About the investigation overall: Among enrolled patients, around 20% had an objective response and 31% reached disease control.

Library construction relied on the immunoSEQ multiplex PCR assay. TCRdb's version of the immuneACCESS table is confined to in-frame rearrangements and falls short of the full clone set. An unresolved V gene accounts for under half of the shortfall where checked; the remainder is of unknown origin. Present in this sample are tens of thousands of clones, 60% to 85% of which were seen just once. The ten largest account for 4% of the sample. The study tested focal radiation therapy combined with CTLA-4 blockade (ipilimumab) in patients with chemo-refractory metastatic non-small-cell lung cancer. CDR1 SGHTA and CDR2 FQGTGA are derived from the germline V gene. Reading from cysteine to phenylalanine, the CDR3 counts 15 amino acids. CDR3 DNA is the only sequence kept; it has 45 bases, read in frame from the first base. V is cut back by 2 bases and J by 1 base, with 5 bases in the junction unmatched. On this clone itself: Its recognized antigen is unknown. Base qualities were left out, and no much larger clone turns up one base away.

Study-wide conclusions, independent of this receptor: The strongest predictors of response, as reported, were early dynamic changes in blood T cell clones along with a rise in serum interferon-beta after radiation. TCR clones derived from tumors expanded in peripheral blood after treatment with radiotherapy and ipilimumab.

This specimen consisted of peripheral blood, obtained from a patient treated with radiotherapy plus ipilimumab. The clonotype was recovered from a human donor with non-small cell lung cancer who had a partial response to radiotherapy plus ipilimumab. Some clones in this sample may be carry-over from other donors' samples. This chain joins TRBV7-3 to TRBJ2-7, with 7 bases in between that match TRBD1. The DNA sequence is TGTGCCAGCAGCTTAGGACAGGTAGCATCCTACGAGCAGTACTTC. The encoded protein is CASSLGQVASYEQYF. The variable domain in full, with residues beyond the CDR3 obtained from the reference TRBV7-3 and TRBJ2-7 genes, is GAGVSQTPSNKVTEKGKYVELRCDPISGHTALYWYRQSLGQGPEFLIYFQGTGAADDSGLPNDRFFAVRPEGSVSTLKIQRTERGDSAVYLCASSLGQVASYEQYFGPGTRLTVT.